The 25 T cell receptor beta chains below all came from one sample that was sequenced in a study of T cells in localized non-small cell lung cancer. The method was immunoSEQ multiplex PCR; TCRdb's version includes in-frame clones alone and lacks a portion of them. The repertoire holds approximately 100,000 clones, with roughly 91% as singletons. This sample comprised PBMCs, obtained before any cancer treatment. The receptors derive from a woman aged 40-69 years with stage II squamous cell lung carcinoma.

This chain uses TRBV27 with TRBJ1-2, with D tentatively TRBD1 (5 bases). The germline V and J ends were trimmed by 6 bases and 7 bases, with 15 bases remaining between them. The V gene's germline CDR1 is MNHEY and CDR2 SMNVEV (reference sequence). The CDR3 consists of 13 residues. The CDR3: CASRFNQGLGYTF. CDR3 DNA sequence: TGTGCCAGCAGATTTAACCAGGGACTTGGCTACACCTTC.

This chain joins TRBV28 and TRBJ1-1; weak D call: TRBD1 (5 bases). This CDR3 is built from 14 residues. V lost 2 bases, J lost 10 bases, and 17 bases lay in between. The germline V gene encodes CDR1 MDHEN and CDR2 SYDVKM. CDR3 sequence (DNA): TGTGCCAGCAGTTTAGATAACCACCAGGGTAGAGCTTTCTTT. This codes for CASSLDNHQGRAFF.

This chain joins TRBV11-2 and TRBJ1-2; 7 bases match TRBD1. After removal of 4 bases from V and 8 bases from J, the junction contained 13 bases not matched to a gene. This CDR3 spans 15 amino acids. CDR1 is SGHAT and CDR2 is FQNNGV in the germline V gene. In DNA, the CDR3 is TGTGCCAGCAGCTCAGGACAGGCACCTATGGGGGGCTACACCTTC. This gives the protein CASSSGQAPMGGYTF.

The rearrangement uses TRBV5-1 and TRBJ2-5, with 9 nucleotides matching TRBD1. Per germline, CDR1 SGHRS and CDR2 YFSETQ. The ends lost 3 bases at V and 4 bases at J; junction bases unmatched: 16. The CDR3 covers 18 residues. In DNA, the CDR3 is TGCGCCAGCAGCTCCTCACATCCGGGACAGGGCTTTCCAGAGACCCAGTACTTC. The encoded protein is CASSSSHPGQGFPETQYF. Full variable domain (outside the CDR3, taken from reference TRBV5-1 and TRBJ2-5): KAGVTQTPRYLIKTRGQQVTLSCSPISGHRSVSWYQQTPGQGLQFLFEYFSETQRNKGNFPGRFSGRQFSNSRSEMNVSTLELGDSALYLCASSSSHPGQGFPETQYFGPGTRLLVL.

The chain combines TRBV11-2 with TRBJ1-1; D is unresolved. The CDR3 has 14 residues. Germline V gives CDR1 SGHAT, CDR2 FQNNGV. Trimming removed 5 bases from V and 5 bases from J, with 15 bases in between. CDR3 sequence: CASSITAAGTEAFF. The CDR3 nucleotides read TGTGCCAGCAGCATCACGGCCGCGGGGACTGAAGCTTTCTTT.

The chain recombines TRBV27 with TRBJ1-4, with D uncertain. This CDR3 has 14 residues. Trimming took 2 bases from V and 1 from J, leaving 5 bases between them. Germline lookup yields CDR1 MNHEY and CDR2 SMNVEV (reference sequence). This chain's CDR3 is CASSLVRTNEKLFF. CDR3 sequence (DNA): TGTGCCAGCAGTTTAGTAAGAACTAATGAAAAACTGTTTTTT.

The chain is built from TRBV5-6 and TRBJ1-2; 8 bases are shared with TRBD1. Germline CDR1 reads SGHDT; CDR2 reads YYEEEE. With V trimmed by 10 bases and J by 4 bases, 18 bases remained unmatched. The CDR3 covers 16 residues. CDR3 loop: CAAGGDSRDRRYGYTF. CDR3 coding DNA: TGTGCCGCGGGGGGAGATTCTAGGGACAGGCGCTATGGCTACACCTTC.

V usage is TRBV19 and J usage is TRBJ2-7; perhaps D is TRBD1 or TRBD2 (5 bases each). CDR3 length: 14 amino acids. Deletions cut 9 bases from V and 0 bases from J, with 15 bases between. Germline V gene lookup returns CDR1 LNHDA and CDR2 SQIVND (reference sequence). Here the CDR3 reads CASRASGGSYEQYF. The CDR3 DNA sequence: TGTGCCAGCCGGGCATCTGGGGGCTCCTACGAGCAGTACTTC.

The CDR3 coding sequence is TGTGCCAGCAGCTCCCAGGTGGGACATGCCAAAAACATTCAGTACTTC. Translating gives CASSSQVGHAKNIQYF. V is TRBV7-9 and J is TRBJ2-4, with a tentative D call TRBD1 (6 bases). With 4 bases removed from V and 1 base from J, the gap between germline ends came to 14 bases. CDR3 size: 16 residues. The germline V gene encodes CDR1 SEHNR and CDR2 FQNEAQ (reference sequence). The whole variable domain, filled in from reference TRBV7-9 and TRBJ2-4, reads DTGVSQNPRHKITKRGQNVTFRCDPISEHNRLYWYRQTLGQGPEFLTYFQNEAQLEKSRLLSDRFSAERPKGSFSTLEIQRTEQGDSAMYLCASSSQVGHAKNIQYFGAGTRLSVL.

The V call is TRBV25-1, the J call TRBJ1-2, with TRBD1 matching 10 bases. V lost 1 base to trimming and J lost 8 bases; unmatched junction nucleotides: 7. Germline values: CDR1 MGHDK, CDR2 SYGVNS. This CDR3 contains 15 residues. This chain's CDR3 is CASSEFPGTGVGYTF. The CDR3 coding sequence is TGTGCCAGCAGTGAATTCCCCGGGACAGGGGTAGGCTACACCTTC.

The rearrangement uses TRBV5-8 and TRBJ1-4; D is ambiguous. CDR3 size: 15 residues. The germline V and J ends were trimmed by 0 bases and 4 bases, with 10 bases remaining between them. Germline V gives CDR1 SGHTS, CDR2 YDEGEE. CDR3 amino acids: CASSLERRSNEKLFF. In nucleotides, the CDR3 is TGTGCCAGCAGCTTGGAGAGACGGAGTAATGAAAAACTGTTTTTT.

This clone was counted a few times. The chain couples TRBV5-6 to TRBJ1-1, with D tentatively TRBD1 (5 bases). The germline gives CDR1 SGHDT, CDR2 YYEEEE. V was shortened by 4 bases and J by 3 bases, with 25 bases between the two germline ends. The CDR3 loop spans 18 amino acids. The CDR3 DNA reads as TGTGCCAGCAGCGAGGGGAGTGGGGCACTGGACTCGGACACTGAAGCTTTCTTT. Translating gives CASSEGSGALDSDTEAFF.

J is TRBJ1-2 and V is TRBV29-1, with D possibly TRBD1 on 6 matching bases. The germline V and J ends were trimmed by 3 bases and 2 bases, with 10 bases remaining between them. The CDR3 is 13 residues long. Per the germline V gene, CDR1 is SQVTM and CDR2 is ANQGSEA. CDR3: CSVDPQGNYGYTF. In DNA, the CDR3 is TGCAGCGTTGATCCTCAGGGGAACTATGGCTACACCTTC.

The V call is TRBV20-1, the J call TRBJ2-7, with D tentatively TRBD1 or TRBD2 (7 bases each). The CDR3 extends over 11 amino acids. In germline, CDR1 is DFQATT, CDR2 SNEGSKA (reference sequence). V lost 5 bases to trimming and J lost 7 bases, with 12 bases between them. CDR3 nucleotides: TGCAGTGCTCCCAGGGGGGGAGAGCAGTACTTC. This gives the protein CSAPRGGEQYF.

Only one count was recorded for this clone. The chain has TRBV5-8 and TRBJ2-7, with 10 bases matching TRBD2. Trimming took 1 base from V and 3 from J; bases not matched to a gene: 1. Germline V lookup: CDR1 SGHTS, CDR2 YDEGEE. The CDR3 is 14 residues long. The chain's CDR3 is CASSLTSGIYEQYF. CDR3 coding DNA: TGTGCCAGCAGCTTGACTAGCGGGATCTACGAGCAGTACTTC.

This rearrangement joins TRBV30 to TRBJ1-1; the D is unclear. The V end lost 2 bases, the J end lost 3 bases, and 10 bases lay between the germline ends. Germline CDR1 reads GTSNPN; CDR2 reads SVGIG (reference sequence). The CDR3 runs 13 residues. CDR3 bases: TGTGCCTGGAGTCCGCACCAATACACTGAAGCTTTCTTT. It translates to CAWSPHQYTEAFF.

The V and J genes are TRBV6-1 and TRBJ1-5; TRBD1 is a possible D gene (5 bases). Germline V gives CDR1 MNHNS, CDR2 SASEGT. The germline V and J ends were trimmed by 7 bases and 4 bases, with 17 bases remaining between them. The CDR3 length is 15 residues. The CDR3 coding sequence is TGTGCCAGCACTTGGGGGACGGCGCCTAATCAGCCCCAGCATTTT. Translating gives CASTWGTAPNQPQHF.

This clone is a singleton in its sample. The chain uses TRBV18 and TRBJ1-2, with TRBD1 matching over 8 bases. V was pared by 5 bases and J by 2 bases, with 7 bases of the junction left unmatched. This CDR3 has 15 residues. Germline CDR1 is KGHSH and CDR2 is LQKENI. The CDR3 spells CASSGSTGDNYGYTF. The CDR3 coding sequence is TGTGCCAGCTCAGGCTCGACAGGGGACAACTATGGCTACACCTTC.

This clone was recorded only once. The chain has TRBV6-1 and TRBJ1-1; a possible D gene is TRBD1 (6 bases). V lost 1 base to trimming and J lost 1 base, with 13 bases between them. Looked up from germline, CDR1 is MNHNS and CDR2 is SASEGT. This CDR3 region has 16 residues. The CDR3 DNA reads TGTGCCAGCAGTGAAGGTTCGACAGGTCCGAACACTGAAGCTTTCTTT. Protein: CASSEGSTGPNTEAFF.

About this clone: At one of its ends the junction is not consistent with the germline gene, which may arise from a read error. The chain joins TRBV7-2 to TRBJ2-5; D may be TRBD1 (6 bases). CDR3 length equals 13 residues. CDR1 and CDR2 (germline): SGHTA, FQGNSA. The CDR3 region has the DNA TGTGCCAGCAGCCCCCCTTGGACCAGGGGCTCGAACTTC. Protein product: CASSPPWTRGSNF.

The chain has TRBV5-4 and TRBJ2-7; 8 bases align to TRBD2. The V gene end was trimmed by 5 bases and the J gene end by 2 bases; junction bases not matched to a gene: 9. Germline CDR1 and CDR2: SGHNT and YYREEE (reference sequence). This CDR3 has 15 amino acids. CDR3 DNA sequence: TGTGCCAGCAGTTCCAGCGGGAGAATCCCCTACGAGCAGTACTTC. Residues: CASSSSGRIPYEQYF.

This sequence joins TRBV15 and TRBJ2-5; possible D gene TRBD1, 6 bases. The CDR3 extends over 15 amino acids. Trimming pared 1 base from V and 4 bases from J, leaving 13 bases between. Per the germline V gene, CDR1 is LNHNV and CDR2 is YYDKDF (reference sequence). The CDR3 is CATSRGEGGIETQYF. The CDR3 DNA is TGTGCCACCAGCAGAGGGGAAGGGGGTATAGAGACCCAGTACTTC.

This clone was recorded only once. The chain is built from TRBV5-1 and TRBJ2-3; D may be TRBD2 (6 bases). V lost 3 bases, J lost 2 bases, and 13 bases lay in between. Germline V lookup: CDR1 SGHRS, CDR2 YFSETQ. The CDR3 contains 15 residues. The CDR3 DNA reads as TGCGCCAGCAGCTATGACTCTAGCGCCACAGATACGCAGTATTTT. Translated: CASSYDSSATDTQYF.

The CDR3 region has the DNA TGTGCCAGCTTAGATCCCCTCTTAGATACGCAGTATTTT. It is translated as CASLDPLLDTQYF. The chain employs TRBV6-1 and TRBJ2-3, with no clear D. This CDR3 region has 13 residues. The germline CDR1 and CDR2 sequences are MNHNS and SASEGT. V lost 8 bases and J lost 5, with 14 bases in between.

V and J are TRBV19 and TRBJ1-1; 10 nucleotides line up with TRBD1. CDR3 length: 15 amino acids. With 0 bases clipped from V and 6 bases from J, the junction kept 4 bases outside the gene matches. Germline V gene lookup returns CDR1 LNHDA and CDR2 SQIVND (reference sequence). The CDR3 DNA follows: TGTGCCAGTAGTATAGAGGGACAGGGGCTTCCTGAAGCTTTCTTT. Translating gives CASSIEGQGLPEAFF.